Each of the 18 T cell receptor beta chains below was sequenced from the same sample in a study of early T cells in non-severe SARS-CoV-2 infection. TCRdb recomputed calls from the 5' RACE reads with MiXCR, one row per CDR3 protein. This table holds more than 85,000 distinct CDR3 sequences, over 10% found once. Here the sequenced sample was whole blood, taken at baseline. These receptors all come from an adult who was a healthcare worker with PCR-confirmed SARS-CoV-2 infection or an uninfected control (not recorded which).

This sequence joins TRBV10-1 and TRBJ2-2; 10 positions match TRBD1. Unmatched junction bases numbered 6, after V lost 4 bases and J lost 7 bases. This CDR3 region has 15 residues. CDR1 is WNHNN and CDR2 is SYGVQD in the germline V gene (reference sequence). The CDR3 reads CASSVRDRGVGELFF. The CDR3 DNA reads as TGCGCCAGCAGTGTTAGGGACAGGGGAGTCGGGGAGCTGTTTTTT.

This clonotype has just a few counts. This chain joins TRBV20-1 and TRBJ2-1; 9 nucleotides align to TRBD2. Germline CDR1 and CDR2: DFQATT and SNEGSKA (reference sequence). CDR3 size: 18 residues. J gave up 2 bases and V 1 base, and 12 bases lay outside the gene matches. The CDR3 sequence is CSARGYDPSGMTYNEQFF. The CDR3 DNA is TGCAGTGCTAGAGGTTACGATCCTAGCGGGATGACCTACAATGAGCAGTTCTTC.

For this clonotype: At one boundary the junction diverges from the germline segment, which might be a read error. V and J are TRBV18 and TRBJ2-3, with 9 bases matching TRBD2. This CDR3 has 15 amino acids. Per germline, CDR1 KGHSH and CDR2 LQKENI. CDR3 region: CANSPQRGGTDTQYF. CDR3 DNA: TGTGCCAACTCACCACAGCGGGGGGGCACAGATACGCAGTATTTT.

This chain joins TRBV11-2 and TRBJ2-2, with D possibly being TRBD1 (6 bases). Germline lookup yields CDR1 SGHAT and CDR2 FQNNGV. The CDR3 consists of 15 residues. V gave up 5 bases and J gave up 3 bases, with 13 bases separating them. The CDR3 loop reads CASSPSDSYTGELFF. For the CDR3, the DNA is TGTGCCAGCAGCCCTTCGGACAGTTACACCGGGGAGCTGTTTTTT.

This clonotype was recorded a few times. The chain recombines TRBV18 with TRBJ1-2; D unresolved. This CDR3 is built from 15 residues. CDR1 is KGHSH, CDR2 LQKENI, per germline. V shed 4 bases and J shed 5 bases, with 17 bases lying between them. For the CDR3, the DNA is TGTGCCAGCTCACGTGGATCGGTTCGTGAATATGGCTACACCTTC. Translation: CASSRGSVREYGYTF.

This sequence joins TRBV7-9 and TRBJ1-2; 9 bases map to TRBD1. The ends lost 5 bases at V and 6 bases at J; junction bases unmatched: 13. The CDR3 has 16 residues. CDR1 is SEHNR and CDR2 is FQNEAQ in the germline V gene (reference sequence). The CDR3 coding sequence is TGTGCCAGCAGCCGAAGCCCGGGACAGGGATACCATGGCTACACCTTC. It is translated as CASSRSPGQGYHGYTF.

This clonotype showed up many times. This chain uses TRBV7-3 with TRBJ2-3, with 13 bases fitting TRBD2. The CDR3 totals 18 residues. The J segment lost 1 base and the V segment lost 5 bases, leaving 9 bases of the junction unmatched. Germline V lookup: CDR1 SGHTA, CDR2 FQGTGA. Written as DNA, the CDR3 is TGTGCCAGCAGCCGATCCCCGGGACTAGCGGGACGCACAGATACGCAGTATTTT. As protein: CASSRSPGLAGRTDTQYF. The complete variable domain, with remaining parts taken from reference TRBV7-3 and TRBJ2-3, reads GAGVSQTPSNKVTEKGKYVELRCDPISGHTALYWYRQSLGQGPEFLIYFQGTGAADDSGLPNDRFFAVRPEGSVSTLKIQRTERGDSAVYLCASSRSPGLAGRTDTQYFGPGTRLTVL.

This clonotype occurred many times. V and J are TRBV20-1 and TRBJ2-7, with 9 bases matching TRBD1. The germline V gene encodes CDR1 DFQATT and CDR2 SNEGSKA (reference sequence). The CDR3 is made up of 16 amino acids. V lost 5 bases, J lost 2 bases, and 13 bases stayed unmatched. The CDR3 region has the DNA TGCAGTGCTTCGGATCCGAGGACAGGGGATACCTACGAGCAGTACTTC. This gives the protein CSASDPRTGDTYEQYF.

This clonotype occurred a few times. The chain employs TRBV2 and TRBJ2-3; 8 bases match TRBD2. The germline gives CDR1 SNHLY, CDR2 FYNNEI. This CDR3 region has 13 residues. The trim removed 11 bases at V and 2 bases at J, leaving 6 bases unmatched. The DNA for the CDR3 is TGTGCCGGTACTAGCGGAGTCACAGATACGCAGTATTTT. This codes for CAGTSGVTDTQYF. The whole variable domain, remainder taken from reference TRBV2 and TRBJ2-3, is EPEVTQTPSHQVTQMGQEVILRCVPISNHLYFYWYRQILGQKVEFLVSFYNNEISEKSEIFDDQFSVERPDGSNFTLKIRSTKLEDSAMYFCAGTSGVTDTQYFGPGTRLTVL.

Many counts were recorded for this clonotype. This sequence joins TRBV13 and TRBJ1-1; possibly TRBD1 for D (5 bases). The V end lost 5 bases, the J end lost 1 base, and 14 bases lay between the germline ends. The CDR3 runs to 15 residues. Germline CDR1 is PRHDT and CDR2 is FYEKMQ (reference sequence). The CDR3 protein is CASSRGIHGNTEAFF. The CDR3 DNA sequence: TGTGCCAGCAGCCGGGGGATACACGGGAACACTGAAGCTTTCTTT. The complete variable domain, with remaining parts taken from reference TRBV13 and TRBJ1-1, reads AAGVIQSPRHLIKEKRETATLKCYPIPRHDTVYWYQQGPGQDPQFLISFYEKMQSDKGSIPDRFSAQQFSDYHSELNMSSLELGDSALYFCASSRGIHGNTEAFFGQGTRLTVV.

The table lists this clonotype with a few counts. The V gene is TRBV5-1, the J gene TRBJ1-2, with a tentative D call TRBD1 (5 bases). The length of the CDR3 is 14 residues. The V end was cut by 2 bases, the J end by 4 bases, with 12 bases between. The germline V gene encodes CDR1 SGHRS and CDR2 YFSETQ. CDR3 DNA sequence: TGCGCCAGCAGCTTTCAAGCAGGGCCCTATGGCTACACCTTC. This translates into CASSFQAGPYGYTF. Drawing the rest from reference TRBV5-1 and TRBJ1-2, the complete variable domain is KAGVTQTPRYLIKTRGQQVTLSCSPISGHRSVSWYQQTPGQGLQFLFEYFSETQRNKGNFPGRFSGRQFSNSRSEMNVSTLELGDSALYLCASSFQAGPYGYTFGSGTRLTVV.

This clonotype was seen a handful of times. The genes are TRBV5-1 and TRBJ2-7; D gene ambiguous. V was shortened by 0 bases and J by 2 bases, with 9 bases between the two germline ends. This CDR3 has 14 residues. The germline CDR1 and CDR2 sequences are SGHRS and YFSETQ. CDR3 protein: CASSLGSLTYEQYF. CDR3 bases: TGCGCCAGCAGCTTGGGGTCATTAACCTACGAGCAGTACTTC.

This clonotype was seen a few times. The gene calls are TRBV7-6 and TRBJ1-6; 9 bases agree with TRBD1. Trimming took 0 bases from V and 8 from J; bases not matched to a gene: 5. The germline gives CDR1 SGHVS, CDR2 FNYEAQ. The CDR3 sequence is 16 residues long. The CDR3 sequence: CASSLAIRDRDSPLHF. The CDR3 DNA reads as TGTGCCAGCAGCTTAGCCATCCGGGACAGGGATTCACCCCTCCACTTT.

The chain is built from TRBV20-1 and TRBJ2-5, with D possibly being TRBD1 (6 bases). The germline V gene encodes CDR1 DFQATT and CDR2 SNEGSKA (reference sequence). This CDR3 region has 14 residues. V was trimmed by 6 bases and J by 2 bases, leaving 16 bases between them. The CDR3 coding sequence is TGCAGTGCCTCAGTAACCGGGACACAAGAGACCCAGTACTTC. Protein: CSASVTGTQETQYF.

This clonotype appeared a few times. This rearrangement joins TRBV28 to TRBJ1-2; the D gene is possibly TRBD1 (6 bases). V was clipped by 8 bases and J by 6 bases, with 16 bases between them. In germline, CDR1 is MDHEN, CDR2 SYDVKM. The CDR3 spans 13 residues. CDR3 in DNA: TGTGCCAGCTCGAACGGGGCAGGGGATGGCTACACCTTC. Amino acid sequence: CASSNGAGDGYTF.

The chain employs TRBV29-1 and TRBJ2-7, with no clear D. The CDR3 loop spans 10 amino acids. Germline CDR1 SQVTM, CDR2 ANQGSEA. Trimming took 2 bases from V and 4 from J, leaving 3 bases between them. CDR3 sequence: CSVERYEQYF. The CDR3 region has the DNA TGCAGCGTTGAACGGTACGAGCAGTACTTC.

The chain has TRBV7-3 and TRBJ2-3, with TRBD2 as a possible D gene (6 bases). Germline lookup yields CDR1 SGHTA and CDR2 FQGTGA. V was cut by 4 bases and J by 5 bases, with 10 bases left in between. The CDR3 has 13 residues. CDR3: CASSSQGGDTQYF. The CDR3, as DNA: TGTGCCAGCAGCTCGCAGGGAGGAGATACGCAGTATTTT.

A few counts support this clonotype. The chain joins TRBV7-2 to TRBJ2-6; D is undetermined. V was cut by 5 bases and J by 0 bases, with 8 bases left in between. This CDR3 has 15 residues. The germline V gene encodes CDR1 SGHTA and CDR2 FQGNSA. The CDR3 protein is CASSQESSGANVLTF. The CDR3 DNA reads TGTGCCAGCAGCCAAGAGTCCTCTGGGGCCAACGTCCTGACTTTC.